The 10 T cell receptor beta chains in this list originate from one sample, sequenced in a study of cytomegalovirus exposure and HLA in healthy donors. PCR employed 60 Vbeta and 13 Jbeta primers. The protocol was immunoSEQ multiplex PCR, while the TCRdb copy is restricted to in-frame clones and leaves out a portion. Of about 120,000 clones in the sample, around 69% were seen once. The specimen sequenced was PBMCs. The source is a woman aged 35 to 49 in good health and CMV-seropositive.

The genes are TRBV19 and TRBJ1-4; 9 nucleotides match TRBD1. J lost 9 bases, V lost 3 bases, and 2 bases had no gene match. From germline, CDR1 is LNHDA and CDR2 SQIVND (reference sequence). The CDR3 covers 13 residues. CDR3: CASSINRGQKLFF. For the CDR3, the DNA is TGTGCCAGTAGTATTAACAGGGGGCAAAAACTGTTTTTT.

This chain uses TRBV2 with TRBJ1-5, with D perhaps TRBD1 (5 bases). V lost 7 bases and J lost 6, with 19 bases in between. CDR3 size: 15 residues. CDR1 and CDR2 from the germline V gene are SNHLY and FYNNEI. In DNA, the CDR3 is TGTGCCAGCACTCAGCGCAGGGAATCGAGTCAGCCCCAGCATTTT. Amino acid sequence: CASTQRRESSQPQHF.

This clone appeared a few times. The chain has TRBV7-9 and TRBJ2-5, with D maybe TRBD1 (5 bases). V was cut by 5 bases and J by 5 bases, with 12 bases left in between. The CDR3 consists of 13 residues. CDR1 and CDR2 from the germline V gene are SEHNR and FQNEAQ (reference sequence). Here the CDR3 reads CASSLQGVETQYF. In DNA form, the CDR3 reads TGTGCCAGCAGCCTTCAGGGTGTGGAGACCCAGTACTTC. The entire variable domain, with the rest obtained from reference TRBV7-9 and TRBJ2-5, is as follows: DTGVSQNPRHKITKRGQNVTFRCDPISEHNRLYWYRQTLGQGPEFLTYFQNEAQLEKSRLLSDRFSAERPKGSFSTLEIQRTEQGDSAMYLCASSLQGVETQYFGPGTRLLVL.

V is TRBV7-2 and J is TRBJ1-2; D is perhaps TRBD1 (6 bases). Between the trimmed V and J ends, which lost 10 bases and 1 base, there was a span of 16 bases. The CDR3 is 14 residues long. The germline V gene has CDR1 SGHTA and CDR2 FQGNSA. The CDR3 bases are TGTGCCACTTCCAGGCGGACAGATAACTATGGCTACACCTTC. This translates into CATSRRTDNYGYTF.

Written as DNA, the CDR3 is TGCGCCAGCAGCTTGGAGCGGGGGCTCACCGGGGAGCTGTTTTTT. Its translation is CASSLERGLTGELFF. The chain employs TRBV5-1 and TRBJ2-2, with 8 bases aligning to TRBD2. Trimming took 0 bases from V and 4 from J; bases not matched to a gene: 2. Germline values: CDR1 SGHRS, CDR2 YFSETQ. CDR3 length equals 15 residues.

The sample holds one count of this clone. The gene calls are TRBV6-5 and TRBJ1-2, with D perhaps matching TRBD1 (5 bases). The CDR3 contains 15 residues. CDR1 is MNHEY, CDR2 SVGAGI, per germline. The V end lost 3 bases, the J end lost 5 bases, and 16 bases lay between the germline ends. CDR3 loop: CASSYGAGQGYGYTF. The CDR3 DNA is TGTGCCAGCAGTTATGGGGCAGGGCAGGGTTATGGCTACACCTTC.

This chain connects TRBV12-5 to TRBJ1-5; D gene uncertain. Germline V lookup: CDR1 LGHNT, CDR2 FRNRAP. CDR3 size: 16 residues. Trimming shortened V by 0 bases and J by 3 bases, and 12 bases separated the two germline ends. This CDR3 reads CASGLVLMSDNQPQHF. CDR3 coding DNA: TGTGCTAGTGGTTTGGTACTAATGTCCGACAATCAGCCCCAGCATTTT.

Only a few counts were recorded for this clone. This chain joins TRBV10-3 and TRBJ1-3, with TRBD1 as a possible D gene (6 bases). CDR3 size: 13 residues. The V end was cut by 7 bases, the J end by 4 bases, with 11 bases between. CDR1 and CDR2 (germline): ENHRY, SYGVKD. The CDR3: CAITWGPGNTIYF. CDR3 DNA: TGTGCCATCACCTGGGGGCCAGGAAACACCATATATTTT.

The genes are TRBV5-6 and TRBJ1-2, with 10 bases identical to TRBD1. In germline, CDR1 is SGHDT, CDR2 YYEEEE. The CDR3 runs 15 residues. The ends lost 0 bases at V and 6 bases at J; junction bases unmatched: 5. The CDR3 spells CASSLVTGTGDGYTF. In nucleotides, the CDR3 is TGTGCCAGCAGCTTGGTCACCGGGACAGGGGATGGCTACACCTTC.

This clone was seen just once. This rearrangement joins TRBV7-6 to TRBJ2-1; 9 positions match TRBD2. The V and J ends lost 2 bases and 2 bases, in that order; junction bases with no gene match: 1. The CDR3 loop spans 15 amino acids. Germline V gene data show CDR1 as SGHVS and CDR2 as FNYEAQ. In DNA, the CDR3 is TGTGCCAGCAGCTTAAGCGGGGGGACCTACAATGAGCAGTTCTTC. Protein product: CASSLSGGTYNEQFF.